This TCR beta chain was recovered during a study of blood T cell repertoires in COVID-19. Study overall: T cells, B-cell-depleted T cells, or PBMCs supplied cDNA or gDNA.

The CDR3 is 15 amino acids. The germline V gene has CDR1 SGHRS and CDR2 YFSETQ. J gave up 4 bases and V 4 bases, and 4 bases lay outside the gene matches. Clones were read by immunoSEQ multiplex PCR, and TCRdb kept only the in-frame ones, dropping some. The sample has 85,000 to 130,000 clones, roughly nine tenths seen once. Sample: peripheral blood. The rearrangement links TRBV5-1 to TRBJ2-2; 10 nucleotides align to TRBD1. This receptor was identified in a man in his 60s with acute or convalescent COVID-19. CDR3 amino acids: CASSGQGVPTGELFF. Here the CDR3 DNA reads TGCGCCAGCAGCGGACAGGGGGTGCCCACCGGGGAGCTGTTTTTT.